The 31 T cell receptor beta chains given below trace back to one sample, sequenced in a study of neurological immune-mediated disorders. Using its own MiXCR run on the 5' RACE reads, TCRdb lists one record per CDR3 protein. The profile shows about 58,000 distinct CDR3 sequences, roughly 3.5% of them singletons. Specimen: PBMCs. All receptors come from a woman aged 60-75 years with multiple sclerosis.

Comment on this clonotype: The junction shows a germline mismatch at one end, possibly a read error. The chain combines TRBV20-1 with TRBJ1-3; D perhaps matches TRBD1 (6 bases). Germline values: CDR1 DFQATT, CDR2 SNEGSKA (reference sequence). There are 15 residues in the CDR3. In DNA form, the CDR3 reads TGCAGTGCTAGAGATGTTGGGGGGCCCGGAAAAACCATATATTTT. Translation: CSARDVGGPGKTIYF.

This clonotype was counted ten times or more. V and J are TRBV21-1 and TRBJ1-2. TRBV21-1 is listed as a pseudogene. The CDR3 has 12 amino acids. CDR3 amino acids: CASSKVTVGYTF. The CDR3 DNA reads as TGTGCCAGCAGCAAAGTGACCGTGGGCTACACCTTC.

This clonotype was counted ten times or more. The chain carries TRBV14 and TRBJ1-4, with D possibly being TRBD1 (5 bases). The V gene's germline CDR1 is SGHDN and CDR2 FVKESK. This CDR3 is 16 amino acids long. Trimming pared 4 bases from V and 5 bases from J, leaving 17 bases between. The CDR3 loop is CASSPRGTGRNEKLFF. CDR3 nucleotide sequence: TGTGCCAGCAGCCCGAGAGGGACTGGAAGAAATGAAAAACTGTTTTTT.

In its sample, this clonotype was seen many times. The chain uses TRBV18 and TRBJ2-1; D is undetermined. Trimming shortened V by 2 bases and J by 6 bases, and 11 bases separated the two germline ends. The CDR3 contains 14 residues. Germline CDR1 is KGHSH and CDR2 is LQKENI. This CDR3 reads CASSPGYSGNEQFF. CDR3 DNA sequence: TGTGCCAGCTCACCAGGCTACTCGGGCAATGAGCAGTTCTTC. The full variable domain, its missing parts supplied by reference TRBV18 and TRBJ2-1, is NAGVMQNPRHLVRRRGQEARLRCSPMKGHSHVYWYRQLPEEGLKFMVYLQKENIIDESGMPKERFSAEFPKEGPSILRIQQVVRGDSAAYFCASSPGYSGNEQFFGPGTRLTVL.

This clonotype was found many times. The rearrangement links TRBV12-3 or TRBV12-4 to TRBJ1-2; no definite D call. The CDR3 consists of 15 residues. Trimming took 2 bases from V and 2 from J, leaving 12 bases between them. The chain's CDR3 is CASSLLAARNYGYTF. The CDR3, as DNA: TGTGCCAGCAGTTTACTTGCAGCCCGAAACTATGGCTACACCTTC.

This clonotype has ten or more counts. The gene calls are TRBV7-9 and TRBJ2-7; possibly TRBD2 for D (5 bases). The CDR3 is 13 amino acids. V lost 5 bases and J lost 7, with 15 bases in between. CDR1 is SEHNR and CDR2 is FQNEAQ in the germline V gene (reference sequence). CDR3 DNA sequence: TGTGCCAGCAGCCACGGACTCCTCGGGGAGCAGTACTTC. Amino acid sequence: CASSHGLLGEQYF.

Only a few counts were recorded for this clonotype. The DNA of the CDR3 is TGCAGTGCTCGAAGGCTTTCGGGCCAAGAGACCCAGTACTTC. It codes for CSARRLSGQETQYF. The V call is TRBV20-1, the J call TRBJ2-5; no firm D call. From germline, CDR1 is DFQATT and CDR2 SNEGSKA (reference sequence). V dropped 5 bases and J dropped 1 base, with 14 bases sitting between them. The CDR3 is 14 amino acids.

Details on this clonotype: The junction does not match germline at one end; this may be a read error. This sequence joins TRBV15 and TRBJ2-7; no reliable D call. The germline V gene encodes CDR1 LNHNV and CDR2 YYDKDF (reference sequence). The CDR3 is made up of 14 amino acids. As DNA, the CDR3 is TGTACCACCAGCAGAGATGGGCGTGGGAACGAGCAGTACTTC. It is translated as CTTSRDGRGNEQYF.

This clonotype was detected ten times or more. The V gene is TRBV5-1, the J gene TRBJ2-1, with 11 bases aligning to TRBD2. With 4 bases clipped from V and 5 bases from J, the junction kept 5 bases outside the gene matches. Germline values: CDR1 SGHRS, CDR2 YFSETQ. This CDR3 is 15 amino acids long. The CDR3 region is CASSPGLAADNEQFF. The CDR3 DNA reads as TGCGCCAGCAGCCCGGGACTAGCGGCCGACAATGAGCAGTTCTTC. The full variable domain, rest sourced from reference TRBV5-1 and TRBJ2-1, is KAGVTQTPRYLIKTRGQQVTLSCSPISGHRSVSWYQQTPGQGLQFLFEYFSETQRNKGNFPGRFSGRQFSNSRSEMNVSTLELGDSALYLCASSPGLAADNEQFFGPGTRLTVL.

The sample holds many counts of this clonotype. The V gene is TRBV3-1, the J gene TRBJ1-3, with D perhaps matching TRBD1 (6 bases). The CDR3 covers 15 residues. With 0 bases removed from V and 2 bases from J, the gap between germline ends came to 8 bases. Germline-derived CDR1 and CDR2 are LGHDT and YNNKEL (reference sequence). The DNA for the CDR3 is TGTGCCAGCAGCCAAGATCGGACAGCTGGAAACACCATATATTTT. Protein sequence: CASSQDRTAGNTIYF.

This clonotype was seen ten or more times. This rearrangement joins TRBV4-2 to TRBJ2-7, with no clear D. Trimming took 4 bases from V and 3 from J, leaving 10 bases between them. The germline V gene encodes CDR1 LGHNA and CDR2 YNFKEQ. This CDR3 comprises 13 residues. The CDR3 bases are TGTGCCAGCAGCCCCACCTCGGACTACGAGCAGTACTTC. It translates to CASSPTSDYEQYF.

Ten or more counts support this clonotype. This sequence joins TRBV28 and TRBJ2-1; 7 nucleotides align to TRBD2. The germline gives CDR1 MDHEN, CDR2 SYDVKM. The CDR3 sequence is 17 residues long. The junction had 19 bases not matched to a gene; V was cut back by 7 bases and J by 7 bases. CDR3 DNA sequence: TGTGCCAGCATCCTCCTGGGAGGAGGGAGGGCGGAAAATGAGCAGTTCTTC. Amino acids: CASILLGGGRAENEQFF. Supplemented by reference TRBV28 and TRBJ2-1, the full variable domain reads DVKVTQSSRYLVKRTGEKVFLECVQDMDHENMFWYRQDPGLGLRLIYFSYDVKMKEKGDIPEGYSVSREKKERFSLILESASTNQTSMYLCASILLGGGRAENEQFFGPGTRLTVL.

This clonotype was recorded at least ten times. The CDR3 sequence: CASSRTGGRYNEQFF. The CDR3 nucleotides are TGTGCCAGCAGTAGAACAGGGGGCCGCTACAATGAGCAGTTCTTC. This rearrangement joins TRBV28 to TRBJ2-1, with TRBD1 matching over 9 bases. J gave up 3 bases and V 5 bases, and 5 bases lay outside the gene matches. Germline V gene sequence: CDR1 MDHEN, CDR2 SYDVKM. This CDR3 has 15 amino acids.

Many counts were recorded for this clonotype. The V gene is TRBV20-1, the J gene TRBJ1-2; 7 bases agree with TRBD1. Looked up from germline, CDR1 is DFQATT and CDR2 is SNEGSKA (reference sequence). V was pared by 0 bases and J by 2 bases, with 12 bases of the junction left unmatched. The CDR3 is 17 residues long. The CDR3 here is CSARDPGSETGNYGYTF. CDR3 bases: TGCAGTGCTAGAGATCCCGGTTCAGAGACAGGGAACTATGGCTACACCTTC.

This clonotype has a count of ten or more. The rearrangement links TRBV12-3 or TRBV12-4 to TRBJ2-7; a possible D gene is TRBD2 (6 bases). There are 13 residues in the CDR3. V lost 6 bases, J lost 2 bases, and 11 bases lay in between. The CDR3 reads CASRRSGTYEQYF. The CDR3, as DNA: TGTGCCAGCAGACGTAGCGGAACCTACGAGCAGTACTTC.

This clonotype has ten or more counts. V usage is TRBV20-1 and J usage is TRBJ1-2; no definite D call. The CDR3 extends over 11 amino acids. CDR1 and CDR2 from the germline V gene are DFQATT and SNEGSKA (reference sequence). Trimming shortened V by 6 bases and J by 5 bases, and 10 bases separated the two germline ends. The CDR3 loop is CSAKTGYGYTF. The CDR3 region has the DNA TGCAGTGCCAAGACGGGGTATGGCTACACCTTC.

In this sample, this clonotype turned up many times. The rearrangement uses TRBV5-1 and TRBJ1-1; D is possibly TRBD1 (6 bases). The germline V gene has CDR1 SGHRS and CDR2 YFSETQ. The germline V and J ends were trimmed by 4 bases and 5 bases, with 12 bases remaining between them. The CDR3 sequence is 13 residues long. The CDR3: CASSGGRLTEAFF. The CDR3 bases are TGCGCCAGCAGCGGGGGCCGATTAACTGAAGCTTTCTTT.

In this sample, this clonotype turned up many times. The chain recombines TRBV11-2 with TRBJ2-3, with TRBD1 matching over 7 bases. Germline CDR1 is SGHAT and CDR2 is FQNNGV. J lost 3 bases, V lost 5 bases, and 5 bases had no gene match. The CDR3 runs 14 residues. This chain's CDR3 is CASSKTGETDTQYF. CDR3 in DNA: TGTGCCAGCAGCAAAACAGGGGAGACAGATACGCAGTATTTT.

This clonotype was counted many times. The J gene is TRBJ2-1, the V gene TRBV29-1; unclear D gene. The CDR3 consists of 11 residues. Looked up from germline, CDR1 is SQVTM and CDR2 is ANQGSEA. V was shortened by 5 bases and J by 3 bases, with 5 bases between the two germline ends. In DNA form, the CDR3 reads TGCAGCGTTCGAGGCTACAATGAGCAGTTCTTC. Its translation is CSVRGYNEQFF.

The sample holds many counts of this clonotype. The chain joins TRBV6-2 or TRBV6-3 to TRBJ2-7; tentatively, D is TRBD2 (5 bases). The germline CDR1 and CDR2 sequences are MNHEY and SVGEGT. V was cut by 8 bases and J by 3 bases, with 14 bases left in between. The CDR3 is 13 amino acids. The CDR3 spells CASAHGSFYEQYF. Written as DNA, the CDR3 is TGTGCCAGCGCCCATGGGAGTTTCTACGAGCAGTACTTC.

This clonotype appeared a few times. This chain connects TRBV25-1 to TRBJ2-7; unclear D gene. The CDR3 extends over 13 amino acids. Germline assignment: CDR1 MGHDK and CDR2 SYGVNS. The germline V and J ends were trimmed by 3 bases and 5 bases, with 11 bases remaining between them. The CDR3 DNA sequence: TGTGCCAGCAGTGATGCTCGGGTAGACGAGCAGTACTTC. It is translated as CASSDARVDEQYF.

This clonotype was observed many times. The genes are TRBV6-1 and TRBJ2-7, with D unclear. Germline values: CDR1 MNHNS, CDR2 SASEGT. The CDR3 length is 11 residues. The V end was cut by 4 bases, the J end by 7 bases, with 8 bases between. The CDR3 nucleotides are TGTGCCAGCAGTGGGGTTGGGGAGCAGTACTTC. It specifies CASSGVGEQYF.

The rearrangement joins TRBV7-2 to TRBJ2-3, with 9 bases lining up with TRBD2. Germline loops: CDR1 SGHTA, CDR2 FQGNSA. The junction had 5 bases not matched to a gene; V was cut back by 1 base and J by 0 bases. The CDR3 loop spans 17 amino acids. The CDR3 DNA reads TGTGCCAGCAGCTTAGGTGTAGCGGGAGTTAGCACAGATACGCAGTATTTT. Translation: CASSLGVAGVSTDTQYF.

This clonotype was counted many times. The chain combines TRBV7-9 with TRBJ2-5; D may correspond to TRBD1 or TRBD2 (5 bases each). V was clipped by 7 bases and J by 4 bases, with 19 bases between them. The V gene's germline CDR1 is SEHNR and CDR2 FQNEAQ (reference sequence). The CDR3 has 15 amino acids. The CDR3 DNA follows: TGTGCCAGCACCCCGGGGACCGTCGTCTCAGAGACCCAGTACTTC. Translated: CASTPGTVVSETQYF.

This clonotype appeared many times. The chain is built from TRBV20-1 and TRBJ2-7; D gene ambiguous. Between the trimmed V and J ends, which lost 4 bases and 7 bases, there was a span of 17 bases. CDR3 size: 13 residues. Germline-derived CDR1 and CDR2 are DFQATT and SNEGSKA (reference sequence). This chain's CDR3 is CSATLVGLGEQYF. As DNA, the CDR3 is TGCAGTGCTACGTTAGTTGGGCTTGGTGAGCAGTACTTC.

This clonotype was counted at least ten times. V is TRBV20-1 and J is TRBJ2-7; D is perhaps TRBD1 (6 bases). Germline V CDR1 and CDR2: DFQATT, SNEGSKA (reference sequence). Trimming shortened V by 1 base and J by 8 bases, and 15 bases separated the two germline ends. The CDR3 is 13 amino acids. CDR3 bases: TGCAGTGCTAGAGCCCTCGGACAGCCTAAGCAGTACTTC. Amino acids: CSARALGQPKQYF.

At least ten counts were recorded for this clonotype. J is TRBJ1-2 and V is TRBV7-2; no clear D gene. The CDR3 is made up of 13 amino acids. Looked up from germline, CDR1 is SGHTA and CDR2 is FQGNSA. V was cut by 4 bases and J by 1 base, with 7 bases left in between. The DNA of the CDR3 is TGTGCCAGCAGCTCCAGGAATAACTATGGCTACACCTTC. Protein sequence: CASSSRNNYGYTF. The full variable domain, with the rest looked up from reference TRBV7-2 and TRBJ1-2, is GAGVSQSPSNKVTEKGKDVELRCDPISGHTALYWYRQSLGQGLEFLIYFQGNSAPDKSGLPSDRFSAERTGGSVSTLTIQRTQQEDSAVYLCASSSRNNYGYTFGSGTRLTVV.

Many counts were recorded for this clonotype. The CDR3 spells CASSSTGGAVGGYTF. The CDR3 region has the DNA TGTGCCAGCAGTTCGACAGGGGGCGCGGTAGGTGGCTACACCTTC. This chain joins TRBV27 and TRBJ1-2; 10 bases agree with TRBD1. Germline values: CDR1 MNHEY, CDR2 SMNVEV (reference sequence). This CDR3 comprises 15 residues. The V segment lost 4 bases and the J segment 7 bases; nucleotides outside the gene matches: 9.

This clonotype was detected a few times. A much more abundant neighbour one base away suggests this may be a read error. This chain links TRBV4-1 with TRBJ1-1; D is possibly TRBD1 (6 bases). Germline V lookup: CDR1 MGHRA, CDR2 YSYEKL. CDR3 length: 14 residues. The CDR3 reads CASSLTGMNTAAFF. The CDR3 DNA sequence: TGCGCCAGCAGCCTCACAGGGATGAACACTGCAGCTTTCTTT.

Ten or more counts support this clonotype. The rearrangement links TRBV28 to TRBJ2-1, with a possible D match to TRBD2 (6 bases). This CDR3 comprises 14 residues. Germline V gene lookup returns CDR1 MDHEN and CDR2 SYDVKM. Trimming left V 6 bases short and J 5 bases short, with 14 bases between. CDR3 nucleotides: TGTGCCAGCAGCCGAAGGGACTTCAACAATGAGCAGTTCTTC. This sequence encodes CASSRRDFNNEQFF. Together with reference TRBV28 and TRBJ2-1, the CDR3 gives the full variable domain: DVKVTQSSRYLVKRTGEKVFLECVQDMDHENMFWYRQDPGLGLRLIYFSYDVKMKEKGDIPEGYSVSREKKERFSLILESASTNQTSMYLCASSRRDFNNEQFFGPGTRLTVL.

This clonotype has at least ten counts. The genes are TRBV28 and TRBJ2-1; D gene uncertain. This CDR3 spans 14 amino acids. Trimming cost V 6 bases and J 3 bases, with 12 bases left between them. The germline CDR1 and CDR2 sequences are MDHEN and SYDVKM. The CDR3, as DNA: TGTGCCAGCAGCCCGCGACCAGACTACAATGAGCAGTTCTTC. Protein: CASSPRPDYNEQFF.